The entry that follows covers one T cell receptor (beta chain) sequence. Its antigen remains unknown. This sample stems from a study of OX40 agonist ivuxolimab in advanced cancers. As for the study in general: From roughly 20 to 85 years was the age range, with a mean of around 60 years, and approximately 84% were male.

Clones were read by immunoSEQ multiplex PCR, and TCRdb kept only the in-frame ones, dropping some. Among around 76,000 clones listed, over 80% were seen once. The study's findings and limits: Also present in some nonresponders was a low level of normalized T-cell clonal expansion.

The CDR3 runs to 16 residues. V was pared by 5 bases and J by 2 bases, with 6 bases of the junction left unmatched. CDR1 and CDR2 from the germline V gene are SGHTA and FQGNSA. Sequenced here: CD4+ or CD8+ T cells sorted from blood, sampled in a trial of the OX40 agonist ivuxolimab. The chain couples TRBV7-2 to TRBJ2-7, with TRBD2 matching 13 bases. This clonotype was obtained from an adult with an advanced solid tumor such as melanoma, head and neck, liver or kidney cancer. Here the CDR3 reads CASSMEGTSGTYEQYF. The CDR3 region has the DNA TGTGCCAGCAGCATGGAGGGGACTAGCGGGACCTACGAGCAGTACTTC.